The 25 T cell receptor beta chains listed next were all sequenced from one sample in a study of cytomegalovirus exposure and HLA in healthy donors. PCR used 60 Vbeta primers and 13 Jbeta primers. Libraries were prepared by immunoSEQ multiplex PCR; TCRdb keeps only in-frame clonotypes and omits some of them. This sample's table reports 200,000 to 250,000 clones. The sample taken for sequencing was PBMCs. The receptor source for this set is a girl aged 2 to 10 in good health and CMV-seropositive.

This chain joins TRBV19 and TRBJ2-2; D may be TRBD2 (6 bases). The V and J ends lost 4 bases and 0 bases respectively, with 18 bases between them. The CDR3 consists of 18 residues. In germline, CDR1 is LNHDA, CDR2 SQIVND (reference sequence). The CDR3 DNA follows: TGTGCCAGTAGTACCAGGGTATCGAGCGGGTCGAACACCGGGGAGCTGTTTTTT. It yields the protein CASSTRVSSGSNTGELFF.

V and J are TRBV27 and TRBJ1-1; D perhaps matches TRBD1 (5 bases). The CDR3 runs 14 residues. Germline-derived CDR1 and CDR2 are MNHEY and SMNVEV (reference sequence). The germline V and J ends were trimmed by 1 base and 7 bases, with 13 bases remaining between them. CDR3: CASSLLGGSGEAFF. The CDR3 bases are TGTGCCAGCAGTTTATTGGGGGGATCGGGTGAAGCTTTCTTT.

The chain carries TRBV29-1 and TRBJ2-5; TRBD1 aligns across 9 bases. The DNA end favors TRBJ2-7, so the J call may be wrong. Germline loops: CDR1 SQVTM, CDR2 ANQGSEA. The CDR3 totals 13 residues. In DNA form, the CDR3 reads TGCAGCGTTGAGCTCGGGACAGGGTTCGAGCAGTACTTC. Protein: CSVELGTGFEQYF.

The chain couples TRBV2 to TRBJ2-1; unclear D gene. V lost 6 bases to trimming and J lost 7 bases, with 22 bases between them. CDR3 length equals 16 residues. CDR1 is SNHLY and CDR2 is FYNNEI in the germline V gene. The CDR3 region has the DNA TGTGCCAGCAGGCCTAACTGGGCGCAAGGCCGTAATGAGCAGTTCTTC. Translating it yields CASRPNWAQGRNEQFF.

The gene calls are TRBV6-5 and TRBJ2-1; 11 nucleotides agree with TRBD2. The CDR3 runs to 14 residues. The ends lost 5 bases at V and 5 bases at J; junction bases unmatched: 2. Germline CDR1 reads MNHEY; CDR2 reads SVGAGI. Here the CDR3 reads CASSLAGGNNEQFF. The CDR3 nucleotides are TGTGCCAGCAGTCTAGCGGGGGGAAACAATGAGCAGTTCTTC.

The V gene is TRBV11-1, the J gene TRBJ2-2, with 11 bases fitting TRBD2. From germline, CDR1 is SGHAT and CDR2 FQDESV (reference sequence). The V gene end was trimmed by 8 bases and the J gene end by 4 bases; junction bases not matched to a gene: 6. The CDR3 is made up of 15 amino acids. The CDR3 DNA follows: TGTGCCAGCGCCGGACTAGCGGGTTTCACCGGGGAGCTGTTTTTT. It specifies CASAGLAGFTGELFF.

The chain combines TRBV11-3 with TRBJ2-2, with 9 nucleotides matching TRBD1. This CDR3 is built from 16 residues. Germline-derived CDR1 and CDR2 are SGHNT and YENEEA. J was trimmed by 1 base and V by 5 bases; bases with no gene match: 5. The chain's CDR3 is CASSPGGQGNTGELFF. DNA for the CDR3: TGTGCCAGCAGCCCGGGGGGACAGGGGAACACCGGGGAGCTGTTTTTT.

On this clone itself: The DNA is left out, because the CDR3 cannot be placed on it with certainty; the CDR3 is given as TCRdb lists it. The V gene is TRBV28, the J gene TRBJ2-2; the table assigns TRBD1, which was not confirmed against the DNA. The germline V gene has CDR1 MDHEN and CDR2 SYDVKM. The CDR3 spans 15 residues, counting both ends. The CDR3 protein is CASSFGPGNTGELFF.

In regard to this clone: Other DNA sequences in this specimen translate into the identical CDR3. The V call is TRBV27, the J call TRBJ2-1, with TRBD2 matching over 11 bases. With 5 bases clipped from V and 4 bases from J, the junction kept 4 bases outside the gene matches. Per the germline V gene, CDR1 is MNHEY and CDR2 is SMNVEV (reference sequence). The length of the CDR3 is 15 residues. As DNA, the CDR3 is TGTGCCAGCAGTCCAGGGACTAGCGGTTACAATGAGCAGTTCTTC. Translation gives CASSPGTSGYNEQFF.

The chain employs TRBV2 and TRBJ2-5, with a tentative D call TRBD2 (6 bases). The J call is uncertain, as TRBJ2-7 better fits the DNA end. The CDR3 runs 15 residues. The germline CDR1 and CDR2 sequences are SNHLY and FYNNEI. The CDR3 sequence: CASSDGGTGAYEQYF. The CDR3 nucleotides are TGTGCCAGCAGTGATGGAGGGACCGGGGCCTACGAGCAGTACTTC.

The chain couples TRBV11-2 to TRBJ2-3, with D maybe TRBD2 (5 bases). The CDR3 runs 15 residues. Trimming removed 1 base at V and 8 bases at J, with 16 bases between. Germline CDR1 SGHAT, CDR2 FQNNGV. The CDR3 DNA reads TGTGCCAGCAGCTTAGTCCTAGCCCCCTCCCCTACGCAGTATTTT. Translated: CASSLVLAPSPTQYF.

This chain uses TRBV19 with TRBJ1-5; D might be TRBD1 (6 bases). Per the germline V gene, CDR1 is LNHDA and CDR2 is SQIVND (reference sequence). Trimming removed 7 bases at V and 2 bases at J, with 18 bases between. This CDR3 has 16 residues. The CDR3 protein is CASTLGGAGGNQPQHF. CDR3 in DNA: TGTGCCAGTACCCTCGGGGGGGCTGGGGGCAATCAGCCCCAGCATTTT.

The gene calls are TRBV5-1 and TRBJ1-1; perhaps TRBD1 as D (6 bases). Germline-derived CDR1 and CDR2 are SGHRS and YFSETQ. V lost 0 bases, J lost 1 base, and 7 bases lay in between. This CDR3 spans 14 amino acids. The CDR3 reads CASSLGQANTEAFF. The CDR3 DNA sequence: TGCGCCAGCAGCTTGGGACAGGCGAACACTGAAGCTTTCTTT.

DNA for the CDR3: TGTGCCAGCAGCTTAGGGGTCCAGCGGGACGAGCAGTACTTC. Its translation is CASSLGVQRDEQYF. The chain employs TRBV13 and TRBJ2-7; D might be TRBD2 (6 bases). V was trimmed by 0 bases and J by 5 bases, leaving 11 bases between them. The CDR3 has 14 residues. Germline CDR1 and CDR2: PRHDT and FYEKMQ (reference sequence).

The chain joins TRBV11-2 to TRBJ1-1; 8 bases align to TRBD1. After removal of 1 base from V and 8 bases from J, the junction contained 6 bases not matched to a gene. Germline CDR1 reads SGHAT; CDR2 reads FQNNGV. The CDR3 covers 14 residues. CDR3 loop: CASSLGNQGAEAFF. In DNA, the CDR3 is TGTGCCAGCAGCTTAGGGAACCAGGGGGCAGAAGCTTTCTTT.

This sequence joins TRBV29-1 and TRBJ1-1, with 8 bases identical to TRBD1. Germline CDR1 and CDR2: SQVTM and ANQGSEA. The length of the CDR3 is 13 residues. V was pared by 2 bases and J by 4 bases, with 3 bases of the junction left unmatched. In nucleotides, the CDR3 is TGCAGCGTTGAACAGGGGGCCGGCACTGAAGCTTTCTTT. It translates to CSVEQGAGTEAFF.

The gene calls are TRBV15 and TRBJ1-2; D is unresolved. This CDR3 spans 13 amino acids. Per the germline V gene, CDR1 is LNHNV and CDR2 is YYDKDF (reference sequence). V was shortened by 6 bases and J by 6 bases, with 14 bases between the two germline ends. The CDR3 sequence: CATRASGPNGYTF. CDR3 nucleotides: TGTGCCACCAGAGCCTCTGGTCCCAATGGCTACACCTTC.

The V and J genes are TRBV2 and TRBJ2-5, with TRBD2 identical over 11 bases. The CDR3 spans 16 residues. V lost 7 bases to trimming and J lost 2 bases; unmatched junction nucleotides: 9. Per the germline V gene, CDR1 is SNHLY and CDR2 is FYNNEI. The CDR3 region is CASTLAGGIGQETQYF. CDR3 nucleotide sequence: TGTGCCAGCACCCTAGCGGGAGGTATAGGGCAAGAGACCCAGTACTTC.

The chain employs TRBV6-1 and TRBJ2-1; TRBD2 matches at 13 bases. With 2 bases clipped from V and 15 bases from J, the junction kept 7 bases outside the gene matches. CDR1 is MNHNS and CDR2 is SASEGT in the germline V gene. This CDR3 region has 14 residues. This chain's CDR3 is CASSESGLAGARFF. CDR3 nucleotide sequence: TGTGCCAGCAGTGAATCCGGACTAGCGGGAGCTCGGTTCTTC.

The chain has TRBV15 and TRBJ2-2, with 13 bases aligning to TRBD2. The V gene's germline CDR1 is LNHNV and CDR2 YYDKDF (reference sequence). V lost 1 base to trimming and J lost 5 bases; unmatched junction nucleotides: 1. This CDR3 contains 16 residues. The CDR3 DNA reads as TGTGCCACCAGCAGAGTACTAGCGGGAGGGACCGGGGAGCTGTTTTTT. Its protein is CATSRVLAGGTGELFF.

The CDR3 DNA sequence: TGCGCCAGCAGTGAGCGGACAGGGGGGAACTCCTACGAGCAGTACTTC. This codes for CASSERTGGNSYEQYF. The genes are TRBV10-1 and TRBJ2-7; 10 bases are shared with TRBD1. V gave up 2 bases and J gave up 0 bases; unmatched junction bases: 4. CDR1 and CDR2 from the germline V gene are WNHNN and SYGVQD (reference sequence). This CDR3 is 16 amino acids long.

The V gene is TRBV28, the J gene TRBJ2-7, with D possibly TRBD1 on 6 matching bases. This CDR3 has 11 amino acids. Deletions cut 8 bases from V and 12 bases from J, with 17 bases between. CDR1 and CDR2 (germline): MDHEN, SYDVKM. In nucleotides, the CDR3 is TGTGCCAGCGTTGGAGGACAGTGGTGGTACTTC. It specifies CASVGGQWWYF.

The J gene is TRBJ2-6, the V gene TRBV5-6; D is possibly TRBD1 (6 bases). Germline V gene sequence: CDR1 SGHDT, CDR2 YYEEEE. CDR3 length equals 14 residues. V lost 6 bases and J 2 bases, leaving 9 bases between the germline ends. The CDR3 here is CASTPGAGANVLTF. CDR3 in DNA: TGTGCCAGCACCCCAGGGGCTGGGGCCAACGTCCTGACTTTC. Full variable domain (rest looked up from reference TRBV5-6 and TRBJ2-6): DAGVTQSPTHLIKTRGQQVTLRCSPKSGHDTVSWYQQALGQGPQFIFQYYEEEERQRGNFPDRFSGHQFPNYSSELNVNALLLGDSALYLCASTPGAGANVLTFGAGSRLTVL.

The chain recombines TRBV7-9 with TRBJ1-2, with 7 bases fitting TRBD1. Germline values: CDR1 SEHNR, CDR2 FQNEAQ (reference sequence). With V trimmed by 7 bases and J by 8 bases, 7 bases remained unmatched. CDR3 size: 12 residues. CDR3 bases: TGTGCCAGCATGAGGGGGCGAGGGGGCTACACCTTC. It specifies CASMRGRGGYTF.

V usage is TRBV7-2 and J usage is TRBJ1-2, with a possible D match to TRBD1 (6 bases). V was pared by 4 bases and J by 3 bases, with 12 bases between. In germline, CDR1 is SGHTA, CDR2 FQGNSA. The CDR3 totals 14 residues. CDR3 in DNA: TGTGCCAGCAGCTCTAACAGGGCTGACTATGGCTACACCTTC. The encoded protein is CASSSNRADYGYTF.